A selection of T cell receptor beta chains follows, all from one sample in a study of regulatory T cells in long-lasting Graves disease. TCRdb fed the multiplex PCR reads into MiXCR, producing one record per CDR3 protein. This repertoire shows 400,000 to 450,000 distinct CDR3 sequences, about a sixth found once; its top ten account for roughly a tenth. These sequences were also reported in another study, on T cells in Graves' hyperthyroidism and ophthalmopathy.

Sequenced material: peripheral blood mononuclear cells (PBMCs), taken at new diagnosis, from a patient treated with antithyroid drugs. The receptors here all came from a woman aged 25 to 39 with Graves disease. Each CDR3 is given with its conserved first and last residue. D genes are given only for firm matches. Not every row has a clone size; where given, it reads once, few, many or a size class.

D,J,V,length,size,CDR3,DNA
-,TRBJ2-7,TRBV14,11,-,CASSFAQEQYF,TGTGCCAGCAGCTTTGCGCAGGAGCAGTACTTC
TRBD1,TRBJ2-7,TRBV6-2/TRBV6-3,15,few,CASSYITRGRDEQYF,TGTGCCAGCAGTTACATTACCAGGGGGCGCGACGAGCAGTACTTC
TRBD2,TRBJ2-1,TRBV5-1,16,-,CASSLAVAGGNNEQFF,TGCGCCAGCAGCTTGGCGGTAGCGGGAGGAAATAATGAGCAGTTCTTC
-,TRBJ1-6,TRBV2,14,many,CASSRNQREASLHF,TGTGCCAGCAGCCGAAACCAACGGGAGGCGTCTCTCCACTTT
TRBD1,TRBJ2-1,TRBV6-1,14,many,CARHPGQGGYEQFF,TGTGCCAGACATCCGGGACAGGGTGGGTATGAGCAGTTCTTC
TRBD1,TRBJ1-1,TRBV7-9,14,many,CASSLGDRKTEAFF,TGTGCCAGCAGCTTAGGGGACAGGAAAACTGAAGCTTTCTTT
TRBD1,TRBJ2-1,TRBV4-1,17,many,CASSQYLRGRGDNEQFF,TGCGCCAGCAGCCAATACCTCAGGGGGAGAGGGGACAATGAGCAGTTCTTC
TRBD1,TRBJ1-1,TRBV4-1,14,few,CASSNRGMNTEAFF,TGCGCCAGCAGTAACAGGGGAATGAACACTGAAGCTTTCTTT
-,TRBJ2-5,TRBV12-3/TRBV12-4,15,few,CASSQGDRVQETQHF,TGTGCCAGCAGCCAGGGTGACAGAGTACAAGAGACCCAGCACTTC
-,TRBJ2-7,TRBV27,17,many,CASSLGVSQGRTYEQYF,TGTGCCAGCAGCTTAGGGGTCAGCCAGGGGCGGACCTACGAGCAGTACTTC
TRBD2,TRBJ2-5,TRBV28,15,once,CASRTSALSLETQYF,TGTGCCAGCCGCACTAGCGCTTTAAGTCTGGAGACCCAGTACTTC
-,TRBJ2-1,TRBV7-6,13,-,CASSLIRGDEQFF,TGTGCCAGCAGCTTAATCCGGGGAGATGAGCAGTTCTTC
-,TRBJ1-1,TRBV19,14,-,CASSTSESGTEAFF,TGTGCCAGTAGTACTTCCGAGAGCGGCACTGAAGCTTTCTTT
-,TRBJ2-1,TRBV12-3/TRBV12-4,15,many,CASSLAGTTYNEQFF,TGTGCCAGCAGTTTAGCCGGGACGACCTACAATGAGCAGTTCTTC
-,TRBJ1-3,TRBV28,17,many,CASSPSGQPTPGNTIYF,TGTGCCAGCAGCCCCTCGGGACAACCGACACCTGGAAACACCATATATTTT
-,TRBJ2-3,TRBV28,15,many,CASSFSGAGTDTQYF,TGTGCCAGCAGTTTTTCAGGGGCCGGCACAGATACGCAGTATTTT
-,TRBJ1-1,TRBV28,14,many,CASSSKGLNTEAFF,TGTGCCAGCAGTTCCAAGGGCCTGAACACTGAAGCTTTCTTT
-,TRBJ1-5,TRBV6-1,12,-,CASSTGTQPQHF,TGTGCCAGCAGTACAGGGACTCAGCCCCAGCATTTT
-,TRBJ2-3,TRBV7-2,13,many,CASSLAMTDTQYF,TGTGCCAGCAGCCTGGCGATGACAGATACGCAGTATTTT
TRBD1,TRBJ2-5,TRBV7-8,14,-,CASSRTGGAETQYF,TGTGCCAGCAGCCGGACAGGGGGGGCAGAGACCCAGTACTTC